This entry lists 12 T cell receptor beta chains sequenced from one sample in a study of CD8 T cells in ankylosing spondylitis. In TCRdb, the 5' RACE reads were re-called with MiXCR into one record per CDR3 protein. The table shows about 360,000 distinct CDR3 sequences, with 20% occurring only once. The sample consisted of blood, either unsorted or a sorted T cell fraction (not recorded which). These receptors were taken from a male donor with ankylosing spondylitis or in good health (not recorded which).

This clonotype was detected only a few times. The genes are TRBV6-5 and TRBJ2-7, with D possibly matching TRBD2 (7 bases). Germline V gives CDR1 MNHEY, CDR2 SVGAGI. Deletions cut 0 bases from V and 4 bases from J, with 16 bases between. The CDR3 sequence is 16 residues long. CDR3 in DNA: TGTGCCAGCAGTTACTCGATACGGGGGGCCTCGTACGAGCAGTACTTC. It yields the protein CASSYSIRGASYEQYF.

Only a few counts were recorded for this clonotype. The chain carries TRBV6-1 and TRBJ2-4, with D maybe TRBD2 (7 bases). The CDR3 is 14 residues long. The germline CDR1 and CDR2 sequences are MNHNS and SASEGT. The V end was cut by 3 bases, the J end by 5 bases, with 11 bases between. CDR3 protein: CASSEAGGQNIQYF. In DNA form, the CDR3 reads TGTGCCAGCAGTGAGGCCGGGGGGCAAAACATTCAGTACTTC.

V is TRBV12-3 or TRBV12-4 and J is TRBJ2-1, with 11 bases that match TRBD2. The J segment lost 0 bases and the V segment lost 7 bases, leaving 8 bases of the junction unmatched. The CDR3 runs to 17 residues. The CDR3 spells CASTPSGGYSSYNEQFF. The CDR3 coding sequence is TGTGCCAGCACGCCTAGCGGGGGGTATAGCTCCTACAATGAGCAGTTCTTC.

The chain uses TRBV20-1 and TRBJ2-3, with 9 bases matching TRBD1. This CDR3 region has 14 residues. The V segment lost 6 bases and the J segment 2 bases; nucleotides outside the gene matches: 6. Germline V gene sequence: CDR1 DFQATT, CDR2 SNEGSKA (reference sequence). The CDR3 loop is CSAPGQGFTDTQYF. The CDR3 nucleotides are TGCAGTGCCCCGGGACAGGGATTCACAGATACGCAGTATTTT.

This clonotype was counted only a few times. The J gene is TRBJ1-1, the V gene TRBV2; D unresolved. Germline V gives CDR1 SNHLY, CDR2 FYNNEI. The CDR3 runs 14 residues. Between the trimmed V and J ends, which lost 3 bases and 5 bases, there was a span of 13 bases. The CDR3 loop is CASSDLPGGTEAFF. The CDR3 bases are TGTGCCAGCAGTGATCTCCCAGGTGGGACTGAAGCTTTCTTT.

This chain joins TRBV11-2 and TRBJ2-7, with D perhaps TRBD1 (5 bases). The CDR3 sequence is 13 residues long. Trimming removed 5 bases from V and 3 bases from J, with 11 bases in between. Per the germline V gene, CDR1 is SGHAT and CDR2 is FQNNGV. CDR3 region: CASSPTDHYEQYF. CDR3 in DNA: TGTGCCAGCAGCCCGACAGACCACTACGAGCAGTACTTC.

V and J are TRBV6-5 and TRBJ1-2; unclear D gene. V gave up 2 bases and J gave up 7 bases, with 17 bases separating them. The CDR3 has 15 amino acids. Germline V gene sequence: CDR1 MNHEY, CDR2 SVGAGI. The CDR3 nucleotides read TGTGCCAGCAGTTACGAGGCCCCGGGTGGTAGTGGCTACACCTTC. As protein: CASSYEAPGGSGYTF.

The rearrangement joins TRBV12-3 or TRBV12-4 to TRBJ2-3, with D perhaps assigned TRBD1 or TRBD2 (5 bases each). Trimming took off 2 bases at V and 1 base at J, with 10 bases between the two ends. This CDR3 comprises 15 residues. The chain's CDR3 is CASSLRMGGTDTQYF. The DNA for the CDR3 is TGTGCCAGCAGTTTAAGGATGGGGGGCACAGATACGCAGTATTTT.

This chain uses TRBV12-3 or TRBV12-4 with TRBJ1-1; perhaps TRBD1 as D (6 bases). The ends were cut back, 6 bases at V and 1 base at J, with 15 bases in the middle. This CDR3 spans 15 amino acids. CDR3 coding DNA: TGTGCCAGCAGCAGTCCCGGGACACCGAACACTGAAGCTTTCTTT. This translates into CASSSPGTPNTEAFF.

This clonotype appeared a few times. J is TRBJ2-1 and V is TRBV18; perhaps TRBD1 as D (6 bases). Germline V gene sequence: CDR1 KGHSH, CDR2 LQKENI. The V end lost 2 bases, the J end lost 6 bases, and 11 bases lay between the germline ends. The CDR3 extends over 14 amino acids. The CDR3 here is CASSPGGWGNEQFF. The CDR3 nucleotides are TGTGCCAGCTCACCAGGGGGCTGGGGCAATGAGCAGTTCTTC.

The chain couples TRBV29-1 to TRBJ2-7, with 7 bases fitting TRBD2. V lost 4 bases, J lost 5 bases, and 5 bases stayed unmatched. This CDR3 has 12 amino acids. The germline V gene has CDR1 SQVTM and CDR2 ANQGSEA. This chain's CDR3 is CSVVRDYNEQYF. In DNA form, the CDR3 reads TGCAGCGTTGTAAGGGACTACAACGAGCAGTACTTC.

This clonotype was detected only a few times. Because the CDR3 is missing its conserved closing phenylalanine or tryptophan, this is likely a read error. The DNA is left out, because the CDR3 cannot be placed on it with certainty; the CDR3 is given as TCRdb lists it. The chain recombines TRBV4-1 with TRBJ2-1; TRBD1 is the table's D call and was not checked against the DNA. The germline CDR1 and CDR2 sequences are MGHRA and YSYEKL. Inclusive of both ends, the CDR3 amounts to 17 amino acids. CDR3 region: CASSQSGTGDPPGKWRL.